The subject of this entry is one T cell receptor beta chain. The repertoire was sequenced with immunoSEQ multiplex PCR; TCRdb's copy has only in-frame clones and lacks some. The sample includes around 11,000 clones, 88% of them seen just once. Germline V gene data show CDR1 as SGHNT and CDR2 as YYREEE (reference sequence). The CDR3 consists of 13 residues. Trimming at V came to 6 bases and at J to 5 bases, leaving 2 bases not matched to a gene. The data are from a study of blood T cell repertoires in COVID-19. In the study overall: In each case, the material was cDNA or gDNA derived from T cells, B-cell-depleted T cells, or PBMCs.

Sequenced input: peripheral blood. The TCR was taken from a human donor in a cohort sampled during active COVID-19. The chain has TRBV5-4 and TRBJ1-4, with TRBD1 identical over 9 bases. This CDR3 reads CASTGQGNEKLFF. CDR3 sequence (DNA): TGTGCCAGCACAGGACAGGGGAATGAAAAACTGTTTTTT.